This is a list of T cell receptor beta chains from one sample in a study of follicular helper T cells after annual influenza vaccination. Profiling relied on immunoSEQ multiplex PCR, and the TCRdb table lists in-frame clones only, not all of them. The sample shows about 11,000 clones, over 65% of them seen only once. Sequences were derived from CXCR5- memory CD4+ T cells sorted from blood, sampled on the day of influenza vaccination. These TCRs come from an adult who received the influenza vaccine. The CDR3 runs from the conserved cysteine through the conserved F or W. D genes are given only for firm matches. Size values are once, few and many counts, or a class for expanded clones, and some rows have none.

clone size	V gene	D gene	J gene	CDR3 protein	CDR3 DNA
-	TRBV6-5	-	TRBJ2-3	CASSYSSPGHTDTQYF	TGTGCCAGCAGTTACTCGAGTCCAGGCCACACAGATACGCAGTATTTT
once	TRBV29-1	-	TRBJ2-3	CSVGPSDTQYF	TGCAGCGTTGGTCCCTCAGATACGCAGTATTTT
-	TRBV9	TRBD2	TRBJ2-7	CASSVAKIAGVGEQYF	TGTGCCAGCAGCGTAGCTAAGATAGCGGGGGTAGGGGAGCAGTACTTC
-	TRBV29-1	-	TRBJ2-7	CSVEGVGTLYF	TGCAGCGTTGAAGGGGTAGGAACGCTGTACTTC
-	TRBV21-1	-	TRBJ1-2	CASSPLSRDRDTF	TGTGCCAGCAGCCCCCTTTCCCGGGACAGGGACACCTTC
few	TRBV6-1	-	TRBJ1-1	CASSYTSGQAFF	TGTGCCAGCAGCTATACATCGGGGCAGGCTTTCTTT
-	TRBV12-5	TRBD2	TRBJ2-1	CASGSGTSERNEQFF	TGTGCTAGTGGATCCGGGACTAGCGAGCGGAATGAGCAGTTCTTC
-	TRBV6-1	-	TRBJ1-4	CASSEGHGYEKLFF	TGTGCCAGCAGTGAGGGGCACGGGTATGAAAAACTGTTTTTT
-	TRBV27	-	TRBJ2-3	CASKDRPSTDTQYF	TGTGCCAGCAAGGACAGACCTTCCACAGATACGCAGTATTTT
-	TRBV7-2	-	TRBJ2-7	CASSSEEGAAYEQYF	TGTGCCAGCAGCTCGGAGGAAGGGGCCGCCTACGAGCAGTACTTC
-	TRBV15	-	TRBJ1-4	CATSREGTRNEKLFF	TGTGCCACCAGCAGAGAAGGGACCCGGAATGAAAAACTGTTTTTT
few	TRBV5-1	TRBD2	TRBJ2-7	CASSSTSGAYEQYF	TGCGCCAGCAGCTCGACTAGCGGGGCGTACGAGCAGTACTTC
-	TRBV6-5	-	TRBJ1-2	CASSYWVDSSYGYTF	TGTGCCAGCAGTTACTGGGTCGACTCCTCCTATGGCTACACCTTC
-	TRBV6-6	-	TRBJ1-5	CASSSTTGPHQPQHF	TGTGCCAGCAGTTCCACCACAGGGCCCCATCAGCCCCAGCATTTT
-	TRBV4-3	TRBD2	TRBJ2-1	CASSQEGGRVQFF	TGCGCCAGCAGCCAAGAGGGCGGGAGGGTACAGTTCTTC
-	TRBV29-1	TRBD1	TRBJ1-1	CSVTAQGATEAFF	TGCAGCGTCACAGCACAGGGGGCCACTGAAGCTTTCTTT
-	TRBV23-1	TRBD1	TRBJ1-2	CASSQGLRDRDWGGYTF	TGCGCCAGCAGTCAAGGGTTAAGGGACAGGGACTGGGGTGGCTACACCTTC
-	TRBV19	TRBD1	TRBJ1-6	CASSPRDRASYNSPLHF	TGTGCCAGTAGCCCTCGAGACAGGGCTTCCTATAATTCACCCCTCCACTTT
once	TRBV7-6	TRBD2	TRBJ2-1	CASSFGAGGDEQFF	TGTGCCAGCAGCTTCGGCGCGGGAGGGGATGAGCAGTTCTTC
once	TRBV5-1	TRBD1	TRBJ2-5	CASNLGQGGETQYF	TGCGCCAGCAACCTAGGACAGGGGGGAGAGACCCAGTACTTC
-	TRBV7-2	-	TRBJ1-5	CASSLTGDQPQHF	TGTGCCAGCAGCTTAACCGGGGATCAGCCCCAGCATTTT
once	TRBV29-1	TRBD1	TRBJ2-7	CSVEGRTGTDEQYF	TGCAGCGTTGAGGGGAGGACAGGGACCGACGAGCAGTACTTC
-	TRBV7-2	-	TRBJ2-5	CASSKDRQETQYF	TGTGCCAGCAGCAAAGACAGGCAAGAGACCCAGTACTTC
-	TRBV6-5	-	TRBJ2-7	CASSEALGNEQYF	TGTGCCAGCAGTGAAGCGCTAGGAAACGAGCAGTACTTC
few	TRBV28	-	TRBJ1-5	CASLRDPYQPQHF	TGTGCCAGCCTCCGGGACCCCTATCAGCCCCAGCATTTT
-	TRBV11-3	-	TRBJ2-3	CASSLGDSSSDTQYF	TGTGCCAGCAGCTTAGGTGACAGCTCCTCAGATACGCAGTATTTT
-	TRBV30	-	TRBJ2-1	CAWGPTWGGRNNEQFF	TGTGCCTGGGGCCCCACCTGGGGTGGGAGAAACAATGAGCAGTTCTTC
once	TRBV25-1	-	TRBJ2-1	CASSEISAGKNEQFF	TGTGCCAGCAGTGAAATTTCCGCAGGGAAAAATGAGCAGTTCTTC
-	TRBV28	TRBD1	TRBJ2-3	CASSLTGVGTDTQYF	TGTGCCAGCAGTTTAACAGGGGTTGGCACAGATACGCAGTATTTT
-	TRBV5-1	-	TRBJ2-1	CASSFAGQVVNEQFF	TGCGCCAGCAGCTTTGCGGGACAAGTGGTCAATGAGCAGTTCTTC
-	TRBV15	-	TRBJ2-5	CATSRDGGQETQYF	TGTGCCACCAGCAGAGATGGCGGGCAAGAGACCCAGTACTTC
-	TRBV2	-	TRBJ2-7	CASRLLIYEQYF	TGTGCCAGCAGACTCTTAATCTACGAGCAGTACTTC
-	TRBV29-1	TRBD1	TRBJ1-5	CSVAGQGGQPQHF	TGCAGCGTTGCCGGACAGGGCGGGCAGCCCCAGCATTTT
-	TRBV28	-	TRBJ2-5	CARPDVQETQYF	TGTGCCAGACCGGACGTACAAGAGACCCAGTACTTC
-	TRBV27	TRBD1	TRBJ2-1	CASSPAGTGVYEQFF	TGTGCCAGCAGTCCCGCCGGGACAGGGGTCTATGAGCAGTTCTTC
-	TRBV11-2	-	TRBJ2-3	CASSLDLTDTQYF	TGTGCCAGCAGCTTAGATTTGACAGATACGCAGTATTTT
few	TRBV11-2	-	TRBJ1-5	CASSSASNQPQHF	TGTGCCAGCAGCTCCGCTAGCAATCAGCCCCAGCATTTT
-	TRBV9	TRBD1	TRBJ1-3	CASSVGGGTGNTIYF	TGTGCCAGCAGCGTAGGAGGGGGCACTGGAAACACCATATATTTT
-	TRBV2	TRBD1	TRBJ1-1	CASSEARGGQAFF	TGTGCCAGCAGTGAAGCGAGGGGGGGACAGGCTTTCTTT
-	TRBV28	-	TRBJ2-3	CASGGASTDTQYF	TGTGCCAGCGGGGGTGCCAGCACAGATACGCAGTATTTT
-	TRBV7-2	TRBD2	TRBJ2-7	CASSSMRGSNNEQYF	TGTGCCAGCAGCTCCATGCGCGGGAGCAACAACGAGCAGTACTTC
-	TRBV28	TRBD1	TRBJ1-3	CASSSPGTGAGNTIYF	TGTGCCAGCAGTAGCCCCGGGACAGGGGCAGGAAACACCATATATTTT
-	TRBV18	TRBD1	TRBJ1-1	CASSRTGQGNTEAFF	TGTGCCAGCTCACGAACCGGACAGGGGAACACTGAAGCTTTCTTT
-	TRBV5-1	TRBD1	TRBJ1-2	CASAGTGGDYGYTF	TGCGCCAGCGCCGGGACAGGGGGCGACTATGGCTACACCTTC
-	TRBV10-1	TRBD1	TRBJ2-3	CASSRDRARDTQYF	TGCGCCAGCAGTAGGGACAGGGCTAGGGATACGCAGTATTTT
once	TRBV28	TRBD1	TRBJ2-7	CASTVLTGANYEQYF	TGTGCCAGCACCGTCTTGACAGGGGCCAACTACGAGCAGTACTTC
-	TRBV5-8	TRBD2	TRBJ2-3	CASSLGTTTAPPADTQYF	TGTGCCAGCAGCCTCGGGACTACCACAGCCCCCCCAGCCGATACGCAGTATTTT
-	TRBV5-6	-	TRBJ1-6	CASSLISGVPNSPLHF	TGTGCCAGCAGCTTGATTTCCGGGGTACCTAATTCACCCCTCCACTTT